These T cell receptor beta chains were read from a single sample in a study of shared clonotypes between healthy human individuals. Clones were read by immunoSEQ multiplex PCR, and TCRdb kept only the in-frame ones, dropping some. The sample yields approximately 440,000 clones, more than 70% seen once. Material: PBMCs. Source of these receptors: a woman in her 40s in good health. Some clones in this sample may be carry-over from other donors' samples. CDR3s leave out the opening cysteine and the closing phenylalanine or tryptophan.

v_call: TRBV6-6; j_call: TRBJ2-7; cdr3_aa: ASSYMEGTYEQY
v_call: TRBV2; j_call: TRBJ1-3; cdr3_aa: ASREQGANGNTIY
v_call: TRBV29-1; j_call: TRBJ2-7; cdr3_aa: SVGQGLSEQY
v_call: TRBV7-8; j_call: TRBJ1-5; cdr3_aa: ASSLRGQLEEPQH
v_call: TRBV2; j_call: TRBJ2-1; cdr3_aa: ASSEGRTTYNEQF
v_call: TRBV5-1; j_call: TRBJ1-1; cdr3_aa: ASSPQGGNTEAF
v_call: TRBV29-1; j_call: TRBJ2-6; cdr3_aa: SVELGQSGANVLA
v_call: TRBV5-4; j_call: TRBJ2-7; cdr3_aa: ASSLALAGGIVYEQY
v_call: TRBV7-2; j_call: TRBJ2-1; cdr3_aa: ASSLTDQYEQF
v_call: TRBV5-1; j_call: TRBJ2-7; cdr3_aa: ASSQDRVGEQY